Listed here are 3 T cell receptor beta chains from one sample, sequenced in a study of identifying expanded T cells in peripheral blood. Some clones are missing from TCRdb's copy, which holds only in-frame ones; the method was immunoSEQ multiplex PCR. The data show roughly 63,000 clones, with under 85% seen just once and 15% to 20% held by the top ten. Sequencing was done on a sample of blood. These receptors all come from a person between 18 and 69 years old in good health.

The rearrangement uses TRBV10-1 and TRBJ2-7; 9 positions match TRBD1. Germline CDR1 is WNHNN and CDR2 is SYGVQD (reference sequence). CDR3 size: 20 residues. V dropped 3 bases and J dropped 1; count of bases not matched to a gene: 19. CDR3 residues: CASSEPRDRVHQGRSYEQYF. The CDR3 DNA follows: TGCGCCAGCAGTGAACCTAGGGACAGGGTCCACCAGGGGCGATCCTACGAGCAGTACTTC.

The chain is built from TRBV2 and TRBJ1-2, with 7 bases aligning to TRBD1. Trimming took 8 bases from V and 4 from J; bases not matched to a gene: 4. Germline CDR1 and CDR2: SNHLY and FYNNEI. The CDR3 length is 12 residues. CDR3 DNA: TGTGCCAGCTCTGACAGGGTCTATGGCTACACCTTC. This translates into CASSDRVYGYTF.

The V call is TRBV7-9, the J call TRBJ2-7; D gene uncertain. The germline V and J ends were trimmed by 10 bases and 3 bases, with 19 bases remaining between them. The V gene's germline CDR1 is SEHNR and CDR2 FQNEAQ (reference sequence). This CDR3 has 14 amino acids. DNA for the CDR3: TGTGCCATACTCACATCAGACAAAAACTACGAGCAGTACTTC. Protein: CAILTSDKNYEQYF.